This T cell receptor (beta chain) was recorded in a study of glioma-infiltrating T cells after dendritic cell vaccination. Germline V gene sequence: CDR1 SGHNT, CDR2 YYREEE (reference sequence). This CDR3 contains 15 residues. The V gene lost 0 bases and the J gene lost 1 base, with 10 bases spanning the gap. As to time point: after dendritic cell vaccination, including at tumor progression/relapse. PBMC sampling occurred before vaccination, two weeks after the third dose, and at progression. Some clones are missing from TCRdb's copy, which holds only in-frame ones; the method was immunoSEQ multiplex PCR. In the table there are 60,000 or so clones, about nine tenths of which are singletons.

The sequences come from blood, collected after dendritic cell vaccination. The chain joins TRBV5-4 to TRBJ1-1; TRBD1 is a possible D gene (6 bases). The origin of this receptor is a human donor with glioblastoma. The DNA of the CDR3 is TGTGCCAGCAGCTTGGCCGGGACACAGAACACTGAAGCTTTCTTT. As protein: CASSLAGTQNTEAFF.